The 19 T cell receptor beta chains reported below all come from one sample, sequenced in a study of cytomegalovirus exposure and HLA in healthy donors. The primer mix had 60 Vbeta and 13 Jbeta primers. Libraries were prepared by immunoSEQ multiplex PCR; TCRdb keeps only in-frame clonotypes and omits some of them. Found here are some 150,000 clones, around 75% of them singletons; the top ten hold less than 3.5%. The source material was PBMCs. The receptors here all came from a woman in her 30s in good health and CMV-seronegative.

J is TRBJ2-2 and V is TRBV9, with 7 bases identical to TRBD1. With 0 bases clipped from V and 0 bases from J, the junction kept 5 bases outside the gene matches. The CDR3 extends over 17 amino acids. Germline loops: CDR1 SGDLS, CDR2 YYNGEE. The CDR3 loop reads CASSVASRGTNTGELFF. CDR3 nucleotides: TGTGCCAGCAGCGTAGCTTCCAGGGGGACGAACACCGGGGAGCTGTTTTTT.

The chain is built from TRBV5-1 and TRBJ2-3; TRBD2 might be the D (5 bases). In germline, CDR1 is SGHRS, CDR2 YFSETQ. There are 15 residues in the CDR3. Trimming removed 0 bases at V and 0 bases at J, with 8 bases between. CDR3: CASSLDEGSTDTQYF. CDR3 in DNA: TGCGCCAGCAGCTTGGATGAGGGTAGCACAGATACGCAGTATTTT.

The chain combines TRBV5-4 with TRBJ1-5; D unresolved. V was clipped by 3 bases and J by 7 bases, with 11 bases between them. The CDR3 runs 13 residues. Germline assignment: CDR1 SGHNT and CDR2 YYREEE (reference sequence). The CDR3 region has the DNA TGTGCCAGCAGCTCCGGGTTGGAGCAGCCCCAGCATTTT. This sequence encodes CASSSGLEQPQHF. Together with reference TRBV5-4 and TRBJ1-5, the CDR3 gives the full variable domain: ETGVTQSPTHLIKTRGQQVTLRCSSQSGHNTVSWYQQALGQGPQFIFQYYREEENGRGNFPPRFSGLQFPNYSSELNVNALELDDSALYLCASSSGLEQPQHFGDGTRLSIL.

The chain carries TRBV29-1 and TRBJ2-1; 10 bases align to TRBD1. V was clipped by 6 bases and J by 6 bases; unmatched bases: 8. The CDR3 has 14 amino acids. CDR1 is SQVTM and CDR2 is ANQGSEA in the germline V gene. The chain's CDR3 is CSVHGTGESNEQFF. As DNA, the CDR3 is TGCAGCGTGCACGGGACAGGGGAGTCCAATGAGCAGTTCTTC.

This chain links TRBV6-5 with TRBJ1-5; no clear D. The V end lost 4 bases, the J end lost 1 base, and 5 bases lay between the germline ends. Germline-derived CDR1 and CDR2 are MNHEY and SVGAGI. The CDR3 consists of 13 residues. CDR3 residues: CASSSRSNQPQHF. The CDR3 DNA reads as TGTGCCAGCAGTTCCAGAAGCAATCAGCCCCAGCATTTT.

This clone was seen a few times. V usage is TRBV6-1 and J usage is TRBJ2-7, with D possibly matching TRBD2 (6 bases). This CDR3 is 11 amino acids long. From germline, CDR1 is MNHNS and CDR2 SASEGT. The ends were cut back, 6 bases at V and 7 bases at J, with 10 bases in the middle. This CDR3 is CASRWGREQYF. CDR3 in DNA: TGTGCCAGCAGATGGGGGAGGGAGCAGTACTTC.

This chain joins TRBV5-1 and TRBJ2-3; perhaps TRBD2 as D (5 bases). There are 15 residues in the CDR3. Trimming cost V 1 base and J 0 bases, with 9 bases left between them. Germline lookup yields CDR1 SGHRS and CDR2 YFSETQ. The CDR3 bases are TGCGCCAGCAGCTTGAGCGGATCTAGCACAGATACGCAGTATTTT. This gives the protein CASSLSGSSTDTQYF.

The CDR3 protein is CASSLEAGLNNEQFF. The CDR3 coding sequence is TGTGCCAGCAGCTTAGAGGCAGGGCTAAACAATGAGCAGTTCTTC. The V call is TRBV7-2, the J call TRBJ2-1, with a tentative D call TRBD1 (5 bases). V shed 1 base and J shed 5 bases, with 12 bases lying between them. Germline CDR1 SGHTA, CDR2 FQGNSA. The CDR3 spans 15 residues.

This clone was picked up many times. The V call is TRBV2, the J call TRBJ1-1, with D possibly TRBD1 on 5 matching bases. V gave up 6 bases and J gave up 4 bases, with 15 bases separating them. The CDR3 runs to 14 residues. CDR1 SNHLY and CDR2 FYNNEI come from the germline V gene. The chain's CDR3 is CASSPIREGTEAFF. CDR3 in DNA: TGTGCCAGCAGCCCGATCAGGGAGGGCACTGAAGCTTTCTTT.

This sequence joins TRBV7-3 and TRBJ2-3; 12 bases line up with TRBD2. J gave up 5 bases and V 5 bases, and 5 bases lay outside the gene matches. The CDR3 is 15 amino acids. Germline-derived CDR1 and CDR2 are SGHTA and FQGTGA. The CDR3 DNA follows: TGTGCCAGCAGCCGACTAGCGGGAGAGTTAGATACGCAGTATTTT. Translation gives CASSRLAGELDTQYF.

The gene calls are TRBV15 and TRBJ1-4; D might be TRBD1 (5 bases). V lost 5 bases, J lost 3 bases, and 13 bases lay in between. Per germline, CDR1 LNHNV and CDR2 YYDKDF (reference sequence). CDR3 size: 15 residues. CDR3 amino acids: CATSLRGRPNEKLFF. In DNA form, the CDR3 reads TGTGCCACCAGCTTGCGGGGCAGGCCTAATGAAAAACTGTTTTTT.

Here the CDR3 DNA reads TGTGCCAGCAGCCCTCCAGGGGAGACCCAGTACTTC. This gives the protein CASSPPGETQYF. The rearrangement links TRBV7-2 to TRBJ2-5; D possibly corresponds to TRBD1 (5 bases). CDR1 is SGHTA and CDR2 is FQGNSA in the germline V gene. The CDR3 length is 12 residues. Trimming cost V 5 bases and J 5 bases, with 9 bases left between them.

This clone was detected a few times. The gene calls are TRBV6-5 and TRBJ1-1, with unresolved D. The germline V gene has CDR1 MNHEY and CDR2 SVGAGI. The CDR3 sequence is 11 residues long. V was shortened by 6 bases and J by 5 bases, with 7 bases between the two germline ends. The CDR3 reads CASRAGTEAFF. Written as DNA, the CDR3 is TGTGCCAGCAGAGCCGGGACTGAAGCTTTCTTT.

This clone is a singleton in its sample. V is TRBV11-2 and J is TRBJ2-2; the D gene is possibly TRBD2 (6 bases). The V end lost 4 bases, the J end lost 10 bases, and 10 bases lay between the germline ends. Germline CDR1 is SGHAT and CDR2 is FQNNGV. The length of the CDR3 is 12 residues. CDR3 in amino acids: CASSWRVVELFF. CDR3 nucleotides: TGTGCCAGCAGCTGGAGGGTGGTGGAGCTGTTTTTT.

CDR3 in amino acids: CASGDGTSEFF. The CDR3 DNA is TGTGCCAGCGGAGACGGGACTAGCGAGTTCTTC. V and J are TRBV11-3 and TRBJ2-1; 10 bases are a match to TRBD2. Trimming removed 8 bases from V and 14 bases from J; junction bases left unmatched: 6. The length of the CDR3 is 11 residues. Germline assignment: CDR1 SGHNT and CDR2 YENEEA.

The chain recombines TRBV30 with TRBJ2-7, with TRBD2 as a possible D gene (6 bases). V shed 2 bases and J shed 6 bases, with 11 bases lying between them. Per germline, CDR1 GTSNPN and CDR2 SVGIG (reference sequence). The CDR3 is 12 amino acids. The CDR3 protein is CAWSLMGGEQYF. The CDR3 DNA reads TGTGCCTGGAGTCTAATGGGGGGCGAGCAGTACTTC. Supplemented by reference TRBV30 and TRBJ2-7, the full variable domain reads SQTIHQWPATLVQPVGSPLSLECTVEGTSNPNLYWYRQAAGRGLQLLFYSVGIGQISSEVPQNLSASRPQDRQFILSSKKLLLSDSGFYLCAWSLMGGEQYFGPGTRLTVT.

Remarks on this clone: Other nucleotide sequences from this sample produce the same CDR3. The rearrangement links TRBV7-2 to TRBJ2-5; TRBD2 matches 7 bases. Germline CDR1 SGHTA, CDR2 FQGNSA. J was trimmed by 3 bases and V by 1 base; bases with no gene match: 2. This CDR3 comprises 14 residues. The CDR3 sequence: CASSLGLAEETQYF. The DNA of the CDR3 is TGTGCCAGCAGCTTAGGCCTAGCGGAAGAGACCCAGTACTTC.

J is TRBJ2-3 and V is TRBV9; D not certain. Trimming pared 4 bases from V and 8 bases from J, leaving 14 bases between. This CDR3 spans 13 amino acids. Germline loops: CDR1 SGDLS, CDR2 YYNGEE. The CDR3 sequence: CASSPPSPGTQYF. In DNA form, the CDR3 reads TGTGCCAGCAGCCCCCCCTCACCCGGTACGCAGTATTTT.

This clone was recorded a few times. The chain carries TRBV2 and TRBJ2-3; 10 bases line up with TRBD2. This CDR3 region has 14 residues. The germline V gene encodes CDR1 SNHLY and CDR2 FYNNEI. V shed 8 bases and J 4 bases; nucleotides not matched to a gene: 6. The CDR3 protein is CASGIGLAADTQYF. For the CDR3, the DNA is TGTGCCAGCGGGATTGGACTAGCGGCAGATACGCAGTATTTT.